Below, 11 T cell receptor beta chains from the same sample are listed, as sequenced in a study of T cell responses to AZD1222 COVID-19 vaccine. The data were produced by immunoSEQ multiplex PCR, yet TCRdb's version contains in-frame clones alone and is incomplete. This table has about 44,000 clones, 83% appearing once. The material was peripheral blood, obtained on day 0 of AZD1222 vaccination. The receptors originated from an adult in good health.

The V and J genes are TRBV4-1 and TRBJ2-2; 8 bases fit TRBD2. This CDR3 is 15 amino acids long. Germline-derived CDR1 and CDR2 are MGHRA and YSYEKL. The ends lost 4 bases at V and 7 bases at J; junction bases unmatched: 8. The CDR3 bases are TGCGCCAGCAGCCTACAGCGGGAGTCGGGCGGGGAGCTGTTTTTT. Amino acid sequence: CASSLQRESGGELFF.

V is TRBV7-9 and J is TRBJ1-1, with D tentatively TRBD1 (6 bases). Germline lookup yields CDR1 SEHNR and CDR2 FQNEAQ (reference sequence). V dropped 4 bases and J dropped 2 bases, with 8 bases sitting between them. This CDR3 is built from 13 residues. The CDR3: CASSSDRNTEAFF. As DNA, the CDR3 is TGTGCCAGCAGCTCGGACAGAAACACTGAAGCTTTCTTT.

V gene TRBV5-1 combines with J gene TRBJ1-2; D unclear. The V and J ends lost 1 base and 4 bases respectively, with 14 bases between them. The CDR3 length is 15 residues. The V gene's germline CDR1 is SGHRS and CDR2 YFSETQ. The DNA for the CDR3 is TGCGCCAGCAGCTTGCCCCTCCCGGGCGGCTATGGCTACACCTTC. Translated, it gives CASSLPLPGGYGYTF.

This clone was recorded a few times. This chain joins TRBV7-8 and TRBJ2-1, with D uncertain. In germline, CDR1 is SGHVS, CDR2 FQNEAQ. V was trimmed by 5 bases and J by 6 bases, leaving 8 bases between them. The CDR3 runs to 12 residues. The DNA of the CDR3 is TGTGCCAGCAGCCCTGTCAGCAATGAGCAGTTCTTC. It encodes CASSPVSNEQFF. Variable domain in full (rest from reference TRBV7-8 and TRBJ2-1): GAGVSQSPRYKVAKRGQDVALRCDPISGHVSLFWYQQALGQGPEFLTYFQNEAQLDKSGLPSDRFFAERPEGSVSTLKIQRTQQEDSAVYLCASSPVSNEQFFGPGTRLTVL.

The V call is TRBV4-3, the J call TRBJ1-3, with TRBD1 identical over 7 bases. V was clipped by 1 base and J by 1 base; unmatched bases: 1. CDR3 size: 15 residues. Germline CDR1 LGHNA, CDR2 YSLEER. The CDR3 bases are TGCGCCAGCAGCCAAGGGACAGGATCTGGAAACACCATATATTTT. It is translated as CASSQGTGSGNTIYF.

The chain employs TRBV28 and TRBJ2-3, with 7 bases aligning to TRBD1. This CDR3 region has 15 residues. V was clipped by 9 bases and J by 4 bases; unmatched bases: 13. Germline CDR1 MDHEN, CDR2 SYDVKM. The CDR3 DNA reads TGTGCCAGTAGTGGGGGCGGACAGGCGGCAGATACGCAGTATTTT. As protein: CASSGGGQAADTQYF.

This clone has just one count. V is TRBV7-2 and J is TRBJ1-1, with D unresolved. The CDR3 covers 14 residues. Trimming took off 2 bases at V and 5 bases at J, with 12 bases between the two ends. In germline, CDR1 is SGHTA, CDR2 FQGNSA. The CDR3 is CASSLNTGRTEAFF. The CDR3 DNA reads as TGTGCCAGCAGCTTAAATACGGGCAGGACTGAAGCTTTCTTT.

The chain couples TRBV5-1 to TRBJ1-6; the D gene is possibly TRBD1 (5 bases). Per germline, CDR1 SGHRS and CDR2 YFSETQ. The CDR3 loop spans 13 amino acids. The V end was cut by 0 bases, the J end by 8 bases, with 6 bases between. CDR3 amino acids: CASSLGGDSPLHF. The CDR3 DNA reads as TGCGCCAGCAGCTTGGGGGGGGATTCACCCCTCCACTTT.

As DNA, the CDR3 is TGTGCCAGCAGCTTTTTTACGGCGGACCAAGAGACCCAGTACTTC. Translation: CASSFFTADQETQYF. The gene calls are TRBV11-2 and TRBJ2-5; D is undetermined. The CDR3 has 15 amino acids. V lost 3 bases and J lost 0, with 11 bases in between. CDR1 is SGHAT and CDR2 is FQNNGV in the germline V gene.

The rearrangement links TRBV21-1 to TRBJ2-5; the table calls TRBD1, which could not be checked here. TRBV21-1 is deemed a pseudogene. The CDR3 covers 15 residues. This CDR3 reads CASSTIKQLQETQYF. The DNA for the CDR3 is TGTGCCAGCAGCACGATCAAACAGTTACAAGAGACCCAGTACTTC.

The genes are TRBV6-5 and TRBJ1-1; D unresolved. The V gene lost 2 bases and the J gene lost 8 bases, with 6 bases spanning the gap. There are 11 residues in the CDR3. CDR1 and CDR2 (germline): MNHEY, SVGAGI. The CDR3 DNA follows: TGTGCCAGCAGTTACGGAACCGAAGCTTTCTTT. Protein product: CASSYGTEAFF.